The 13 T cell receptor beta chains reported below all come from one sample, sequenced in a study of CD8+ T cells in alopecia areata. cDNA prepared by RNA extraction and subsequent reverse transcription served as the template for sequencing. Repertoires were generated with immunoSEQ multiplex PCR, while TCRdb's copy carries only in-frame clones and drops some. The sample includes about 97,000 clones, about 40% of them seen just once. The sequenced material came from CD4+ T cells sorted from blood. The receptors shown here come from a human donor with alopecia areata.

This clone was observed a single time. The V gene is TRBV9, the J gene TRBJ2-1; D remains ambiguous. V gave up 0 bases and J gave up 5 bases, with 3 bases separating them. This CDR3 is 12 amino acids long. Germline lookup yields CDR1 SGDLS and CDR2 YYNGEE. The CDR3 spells CASSVGHNEQFF. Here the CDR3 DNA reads TGTGCCAGCAGCGTAGGGCACAATGAGCAGTTCTTC.

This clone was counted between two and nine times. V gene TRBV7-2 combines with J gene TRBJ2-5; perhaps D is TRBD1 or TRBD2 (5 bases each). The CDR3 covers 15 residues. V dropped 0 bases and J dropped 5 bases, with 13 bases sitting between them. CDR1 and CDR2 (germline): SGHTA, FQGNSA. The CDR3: CASSLAGTFAETQYF. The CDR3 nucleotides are TGTGCCAGCAGCTTAGCAGGGACGTTTGCGGAGACCCAGTACTTC.

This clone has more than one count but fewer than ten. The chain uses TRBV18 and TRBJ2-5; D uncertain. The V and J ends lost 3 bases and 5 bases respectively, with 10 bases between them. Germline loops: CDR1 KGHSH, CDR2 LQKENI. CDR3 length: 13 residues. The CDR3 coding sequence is TGTGCCAGCTCACCGCAGCCTCTCGAGACCCAGTACTTC. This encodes CASSPQPLETQYF.

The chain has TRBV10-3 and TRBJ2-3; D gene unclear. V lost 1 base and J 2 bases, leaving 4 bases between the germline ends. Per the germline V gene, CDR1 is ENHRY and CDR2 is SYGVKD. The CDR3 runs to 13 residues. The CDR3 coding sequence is TGTGCCATCAGTGAGTTGTTCACAGATACGCAGTATTTT. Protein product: CAISELFTDTQYF.

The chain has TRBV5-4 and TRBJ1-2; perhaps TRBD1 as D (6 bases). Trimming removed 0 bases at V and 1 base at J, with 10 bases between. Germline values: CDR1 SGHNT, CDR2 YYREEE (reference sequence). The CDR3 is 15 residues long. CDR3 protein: CASSLARGLNYGYTF. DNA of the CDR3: TGTGCCAGCAGCTTGGCCCGGGGGCTTAACTATGGCTACACCTTC.

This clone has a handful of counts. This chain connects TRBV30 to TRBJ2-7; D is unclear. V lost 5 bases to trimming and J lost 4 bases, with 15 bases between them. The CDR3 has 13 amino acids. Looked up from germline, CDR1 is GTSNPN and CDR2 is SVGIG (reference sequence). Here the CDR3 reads CAWGRSVLYEQYF. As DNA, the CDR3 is TGTGCCTGGGGACGCTCGGTGTTATACGAGCAGTACTTC.

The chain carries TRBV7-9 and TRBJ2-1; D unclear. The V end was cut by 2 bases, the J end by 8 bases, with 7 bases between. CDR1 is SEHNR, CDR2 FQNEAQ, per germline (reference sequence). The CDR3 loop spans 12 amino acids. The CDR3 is CASSLSWDEQFF. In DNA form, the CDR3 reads TGTGCCAGCAGCTTATCATGGGATGAGCAGTTCTTC.

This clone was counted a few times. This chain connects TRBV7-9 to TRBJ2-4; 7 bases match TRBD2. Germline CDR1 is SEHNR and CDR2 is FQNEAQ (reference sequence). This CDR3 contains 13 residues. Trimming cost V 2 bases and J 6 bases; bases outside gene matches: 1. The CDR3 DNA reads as TGTGCCAGCAGCTTATTAGCGGGAAACATTCAGTACTTC. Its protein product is CASSLLAGNIQYF.

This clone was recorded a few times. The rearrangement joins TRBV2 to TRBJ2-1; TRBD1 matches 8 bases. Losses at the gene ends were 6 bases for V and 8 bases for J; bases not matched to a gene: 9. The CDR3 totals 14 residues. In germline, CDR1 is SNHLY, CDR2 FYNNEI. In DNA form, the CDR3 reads TGTGCCAGCAGGAGGGACAGGAGATTCGATGAGCAGTTCTTC. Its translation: CASRRDRRFDEQFF.

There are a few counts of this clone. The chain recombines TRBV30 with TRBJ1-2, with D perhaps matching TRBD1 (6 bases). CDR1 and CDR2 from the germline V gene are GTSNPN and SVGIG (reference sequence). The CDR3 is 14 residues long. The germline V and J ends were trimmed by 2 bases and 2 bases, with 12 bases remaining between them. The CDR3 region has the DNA TGTGCCTGGAGTCCGACAGGAACCAACTATGGCTACACCTTC. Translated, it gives CAWSPTGTNYGYTF.

The CDR3 region has the DNA TGTGCCAGCAGTAAGGGGGGGACAGGAGGTCGAGAGACCCAGTACTTC. It specifies CASSKGGTGGRETQYF. The chain recombines TRBV2 with TRBJ2-5; TRBD1 might be the D (8 bases). Germline V gene sequence: CDR1 SNHLY, CDR2 FYNNEI. Trimming removed 5 bases from V and 4 bases from J, with 20 bases in between. This CDR3 has 16 residues.

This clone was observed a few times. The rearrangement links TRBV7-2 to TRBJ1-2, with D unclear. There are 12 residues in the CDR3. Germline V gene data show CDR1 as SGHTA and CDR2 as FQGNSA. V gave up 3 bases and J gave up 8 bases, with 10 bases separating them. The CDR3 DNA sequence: TGTGCCAGCAGCTTCTATCGGAACGGCTACACCTTC. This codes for CASSFYRNGYTF.

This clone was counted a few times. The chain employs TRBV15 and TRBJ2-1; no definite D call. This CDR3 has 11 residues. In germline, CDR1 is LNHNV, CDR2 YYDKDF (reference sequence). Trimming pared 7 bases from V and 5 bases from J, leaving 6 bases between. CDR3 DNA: TGTGCCACCACCGATGACAATGAGCAGTTCTTC. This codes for CATTDDNEQFF.